The subject of this entry is one TCR beta chain. This entry comes from a study of blood T cell repertoires in COVID-19. About the research overall: The United States, Italy and Spain provided the acute and convalescent COVID-19 samples. From T cells, B-cell-depleted T cells, or PBMCs came the material, which was cDNA or gDNA.

Per the germline V gene, CDR1 is SNHLY and CDR2 is FYNNEI. V shed 6 bases and J shed 6 bases, with 15 bases lying between them. This CDR3 is 14 amino acids long. Method: immunoSEQ multiplex PCR; TCRdb's copy keeps in-frame clones and lacks some. The profile covers about 320,000 clones, with 90% appearing a single time and around 2.6% taken by the ten largest. Sequencing was carried out using PBMCs or T cells enriched from blood (not recorded which). This chain joins TRBV2 and TRBJ1-5; possibly TRBD1 for D (5 bases). This receptor was identified in a man aged 55 to 69 who had recovered from COVID-19. CDR3 sequence (DNA): TGTGCCAGCAGCGCGGGGCAGGGAGGTCAGCCCCAGCATTTT. Protein sequence: CASSAGQGGQPQHF.